The clone carrying this T cell receptor beta chain has more than one count but fewer than ten. Its antigen is unidentified. The sample originates from a study of T-cell memory formation after mild COVID-19. Study summary: The two donors had largely donor-specific TCR clusters.

One entry per CDR3 protein, called by TCRdb with MiXCR from the 5' RACE reads. The sample has 350,000 or so distinct CDR3 sequences, over 20% seen once. Study results and caveats: The SARS-CoV-2 specificity of second-wave clones reaching peak at day 37 remained unverified. The main location of contracting CD4+ clones was CM and EM, and that of contracting CD8+ clones was EMRA.

The V gene lost 7 bases and the J gene lost 2 bases, with 17 bases spanning the gap. The germline gives CDR1 MRHNA, CDR2 SNTAGT. This CDR3 contains 15 residues. The chain carries TRBV6-4 and TRBJ2-5; a weak D match, TRBD2 (6 bases). Sequences were obtained from PBMCs or a T cell subset sorted from them (not recorded which). This receptor was obtained from an adult woman who had mild COVID-19 (a few samples of this study predate the infection). Cell type and time point are not known. In DNA form, the CDR3 reads TGTGCCAGCACCCTCGTGGCGGGGTCACAAGAGACCCAGTACTTC. This gives the protein CASTLVAGSQETQYF.